This T cell receptor (beta chain) was recovered during a study of identical twins. Each CDR3 protein is one row after TCRdb ran MiXCR on the 5' RACE reads. The repertoire holds about 790,000 distinct CDR3 sequences, with 15% to 20% as singletons. Unmatched junction bases numbered 16, after V lost 8 bases and J lost 9 bases. The CDR3 is 15 residues long. These data also formed part of another study, on T cells expressing NK-cell markers.

The chain couples TRBV12-3 or TRBV12-4 to TRBJ2-1; 7 bases match TRBD1. The sample consisted of PBMCs. The origin of this receptor is a woman aged 18-29 years in good health. The chain's CDR3 is CASQPSTGDYAEQFF. The CDR3 region has the DNA TGTGCCAGCCAACCTTCAACAGGGGATTATGCTGAGCAGTTCTTC.